This T cell receptor beta chain comes out of a study of T cells after yellow fever vaccination. Study background: SMART-Seq v4 Ultra Low Input prepared the low-cell-number fractions. The study's findings and limits: One caveat is that FACS-sorted repertoires could contain abundant clonotypes contaminating from the bulk population. Clonotype sharing between CD4 and CD8 compartments was small. Weaker in magnitude, the secondary response showed a faster peak on day 5 versus 15.

TCRdb called the 5' RACE reads again in MiXCR, with one record for every CDR3 protein. Of approximately 96,000 distinct CDR3 sequences in the sample, 8.9% were seen once. The CDR3 is made up of 15 amino acids. The V segment lost 1 base and the J segment 6 bases; nucleotides outside the gene matches: 8. The germline CDR1 and CDR2 sequences are MGHRA and YSYEKL. The TCR comes from a man aged 18 to 29 who received the YFV17D yellow fever vaccine. The chain carries TRBV4-1 and TRBJ2-7, with 8 bases identical to TRBD1. The sample was CD8+ T cells not binding an NS4B(214-222) dextramer, sorted from PBMCs, taken approximately 15 days after the first yellow fever vaccination. CDR3 sequence reads: CASSQVGQGLREQYF. CDR3 nucleotides: TGCGCCAGCAGCCAAGTCGGACAGGGCCTTCGCGAGCAGTACTTC.